The TCR beta chain described here comes from a study of early T cells in non-severe SARS-CoV-2 infection. The germline V gene has CDR1 LGHNA and CDR2 YSLEER. This CDR3 region has 17 residues. Deletions cut 1 base from V and 1 base from J, with 16 bases between. The library protocol tagged individual cDNA molecules with unique molecular identifiers. MiXCR, applied by TCRdb to the 5' RACE reads, yields one record per CDR3 protein. The top ten hold roughly 15% of the sample, which has 20,000 or so distinct CDR3 sequences, approximately 5.4% seen once. This clonotype is termed medium-sized. The receptor was isolated from an adult who was a healthcare worker with PCR-confirmed SARS-CoV-2 infection or an uninfected control (not recorded which). The sequencing here drew on whole blood, taken at baseline. This sequence joins TRBV4-3 and TRBJ1-1; no definite D call. The CDR3 spells CASSQARGRDWNTEAFF. CDR3 nucleotides: TGCGCCAGCAGCCAAGCGCGAGGGAGAGATTGGAACACTGAAGCTTTCTTT.